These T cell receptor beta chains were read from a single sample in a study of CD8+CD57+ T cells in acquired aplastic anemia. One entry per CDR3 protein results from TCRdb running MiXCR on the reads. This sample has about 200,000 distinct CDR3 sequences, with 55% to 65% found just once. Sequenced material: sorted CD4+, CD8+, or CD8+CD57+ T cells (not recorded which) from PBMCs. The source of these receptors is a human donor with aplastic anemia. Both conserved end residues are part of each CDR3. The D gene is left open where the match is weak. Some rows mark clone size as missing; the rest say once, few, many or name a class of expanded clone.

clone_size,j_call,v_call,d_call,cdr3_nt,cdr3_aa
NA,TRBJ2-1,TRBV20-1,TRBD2,TGCAGTGCAACACTAGCGGGGGGAGCATGGGAGCAGTTCTTC,CSATLAGGAWEQFF
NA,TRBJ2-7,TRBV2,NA,TGTGCCAGCAGTGACTCTATGCTCGAGCAGTACTTC,CASSDSMLEQYF
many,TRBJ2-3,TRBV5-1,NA,TGCGCCAGCAGCACTAGTTCGTCAGATACGCAGTATTTT,CASSTSSSDTQYF
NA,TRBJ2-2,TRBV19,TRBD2,TGTGCCAGTAGTACCATGGGGACTAGGAACACCGGGGAGCTGTTTTTT,CASSTMGTRNTGELFF
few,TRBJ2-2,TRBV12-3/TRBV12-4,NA,TGTGCCAGCAGTTTGGGGAGGGGGGAGCTGTTTTTT,CASSLGRGELFF
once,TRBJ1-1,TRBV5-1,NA,TGCGCCAGCAGTTTTGGATCAGAGACGGAAGCTTTCTTT,CASSFGSETEAFF
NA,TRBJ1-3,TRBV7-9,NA,TGTGCCAGCAGCTTAGTCCTCAGAAACACCATATATTTT,CASSLVLRNTIYF
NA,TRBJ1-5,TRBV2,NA,TGTGCCAGCAGTCCCTATAGCAATCAGCCCCAGCATTTT,CASSPYSNQPQHF
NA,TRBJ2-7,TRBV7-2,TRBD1,TGTGCCAGCAGCTTTTCGACAGGGTCCCACGAGCAGTACTTC,CASSFSTGSHEQYF
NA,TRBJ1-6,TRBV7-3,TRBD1,TGTGCCAGCAGCGCCTCGGGACAGGGGACTTCACCCCTCCACTTT,CASSASGQGTSPLHF
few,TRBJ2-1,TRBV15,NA,TGTGCCACCAGCAGCCCCCGAGATGAGCAGTTCTTC,CATSSPRDEQFF
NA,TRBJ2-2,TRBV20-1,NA,TGCAGTGCTAGATCGGGGCGGTTGACCGGGGAGCTGTTTTTT,CSARSGRLTGELFF
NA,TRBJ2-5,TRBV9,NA,TGTGCCAGCAGCACGGGACTAGGGGGCGAGACCCAGTACTTC,CASSTGLGGETQYF
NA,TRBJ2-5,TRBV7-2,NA,TGTGCCAGCAGCTTGGTAGAGTCGGCGGGAACCCAGTACTTC,CASSLVESAGTQYF
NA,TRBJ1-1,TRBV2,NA,TGTGCCAGCTCACAAATGGGGCAACCGAACACTGAAGCTTTCTTT,CASSQMGQPNTEAFF
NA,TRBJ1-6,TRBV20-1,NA,TGCAGTGCTAGCCCCACCGACTCAGGGGTTAATTCACCCCTCCACTTT,CSASPTDSGVNSPLHF
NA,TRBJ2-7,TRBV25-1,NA,TGTGCCAGCAGTGATCCCCCCCCAAATGACGAGCAGTACTTC,CASSDPPPNDEQYF
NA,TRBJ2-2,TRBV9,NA,TGTGCCAGCAGCGTAGCGGACACCGGGGAGCTGTTTTTT,CASSVADTGELFF
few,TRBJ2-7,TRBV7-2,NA,TGTGCCAGCAGCTTAAGTCAGAACCCCTCCTACGAGCAGTACTTC,CASSLSQNPSYEQYF
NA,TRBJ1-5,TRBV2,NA,TGTGCCAGCAGTACCGGGAGAGTTAGCAATCAGCCCCAGCATTTT,CASSTGRVSNQPQHF
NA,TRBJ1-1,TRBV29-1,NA,TGCAGCGTTGTCCGTCCCTTACCGACAGGTCTTGGTGAAGCTTTCTTT,CSVVRPLPTGLGEAFF
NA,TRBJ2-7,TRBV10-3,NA,TGTGCCATCAGTGACACTAGACCCGAGCAGTACTTC,CAISDTRPEQYF
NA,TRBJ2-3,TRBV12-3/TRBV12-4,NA,TGTGCCAGCAGTTTCCCCACCGGGCTCCGGGGCCCGACAGATACGCAGTATTTT,CASSFPTGLRGPTDTQYF
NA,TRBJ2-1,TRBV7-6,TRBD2,TGTGCCAGCAGCTCACTGACTAGCGGGGGGGCGAGTGAGCAGTTCTTC,CASSSLTSGGASEQFF
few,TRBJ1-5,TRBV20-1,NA,TGCAGTGCTTCAGCGACCCATCAGCCCCAGCATTTT,CSASATHQPQHF
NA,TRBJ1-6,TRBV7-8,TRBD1,TGTGCCAGCAGCTTAGCCCGGACAGGGGATTCACCCCTCCACTTT,CASSLARTGDSPLHF
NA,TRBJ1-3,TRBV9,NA,TGTGCCAGCAGCGTAGAGACAGCCGGAAACACCATATATTTT,CASSVETAGNTIYF
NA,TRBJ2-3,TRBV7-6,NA,TGTGCCAGCAGCTTCAGGGGCCCTCCATCTAGCACAGATACGCAGTATTTT,CASSFRGPPSSTDTQYF
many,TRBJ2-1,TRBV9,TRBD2,TGTGCCAGCAGCGTAGACGGAGGCGGCGGGGGGTCCTACAATGAGCAGTTCTTC,CASSVDGGGGGSYNEQFF
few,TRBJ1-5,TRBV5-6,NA,TGTGCCAGCAGCTTGGGTGTCCAGCCCCAGCATTTT,CASSLGVQPQHF
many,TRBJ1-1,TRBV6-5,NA,TGTGCCAGCAGCTGGGGATTTCCGAACACTGAAGCTTTCTTT,CASSWGFPNTEAFF
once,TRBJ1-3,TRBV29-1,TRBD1,TGCAGCGTACAGGGGGCGCGAAGAAACACCATATATTTT,CSVQGARRNTIYF
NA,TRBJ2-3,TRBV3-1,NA,TGTGCCAGCAGCCAGTTGGTGACAGATACGCAGTATTTT,CASSQLVTDTQYF
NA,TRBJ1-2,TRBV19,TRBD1,TGTGCCAGTAACACAGGGGGCCATGGCTACACCTTC,CASNTGGHGYTF
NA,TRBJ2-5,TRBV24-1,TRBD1,TGTGCCACCAGTGATGGGGGACAGGGGTTAGGAGAGACCCAGTACTTC,CATSDGGQGLGETQYF
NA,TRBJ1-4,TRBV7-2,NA,TGTGCCAGCAGCCATCGGGCGGGACTCCGGGGTGAAAAACTGCTTTTT,CASSHRAGLRGEKLLF
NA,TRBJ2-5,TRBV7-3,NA,TGTGCCAGCAGCTTAGGCCAGGGGGAGACCCAGTACTTC,CASSLGQGETQYF
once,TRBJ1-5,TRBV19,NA,TGTGCCAGTAGTATAGATCTCCCCGGTAATCAGCCCCAGCATTTT,CASSIDLPGNQPQHF
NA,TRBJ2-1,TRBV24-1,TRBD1,TGTGCCACCAGTGACAGGGACAGGGTGGGCTACAATGAGCAGTTCTTC,CATSDRDRVGYNEQFF
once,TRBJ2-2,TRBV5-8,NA,NA,CASSTSGKGNAGELFF
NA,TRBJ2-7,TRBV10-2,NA,TGCGCCAGCAGGAGTGATCCGAGCTCCTACGAGCAGTACTTC,CASRSDPSSYEQYF
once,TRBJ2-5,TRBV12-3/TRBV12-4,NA,TGTGCCAGCAGTTCGGTGGGAGACGAGACCCAGTACTTC,CASSSVGDETQYF
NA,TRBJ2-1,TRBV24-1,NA,TGTGCCACCAGTGATTCCCCAGGACGTAGGAACAATGAGCAGTTCTTC,CATSDSPGRRNNEQFF
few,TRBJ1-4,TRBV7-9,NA,TGTGCCAGCAGCACCCGAGTGCAGACTGAAAAACTGTTTTTT,CASSTRVQTEKLFF
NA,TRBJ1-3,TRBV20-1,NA,TGCAGTGCTAGTCCGAGGAGCTCTGGAAACACCATATATTTT,CSASPRSSGNTIYF
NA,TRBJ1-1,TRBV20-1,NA,TGCAGTACCAAAGACAGTAACACTGAAGCTCTCTTT,CSTKDSNTEALF
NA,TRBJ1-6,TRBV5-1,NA,TGTGCCAGTAGCCAAGGCCCAGCAGGGGAGAATTCACCCCTCCACTTT,CASSQGPAGENSPLHF
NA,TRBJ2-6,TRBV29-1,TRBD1,TGCAGCGTTGAAACCGGGACAGGGGATGCGAGCTCTGGGGCCAACGTCCTGACTTTC,CSVETGTGDASSGANVLTF
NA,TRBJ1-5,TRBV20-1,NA,TGCAGTGCTACCCGTGACAGGACGAGTCAGCCCCAGCATTTT,CSATRDRTSQPQHF
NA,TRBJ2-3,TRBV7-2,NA,TGTGCCAGCGAGAGACCTCCTACGCAGTATTTT,CASERPPTQYF
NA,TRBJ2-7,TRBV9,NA,TGCGCCAGCAGCTTGGTAGCCAGGGGCTACGAGCAGTACTTC,CASSLVARGYEQYF
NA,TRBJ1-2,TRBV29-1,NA,TGCAGCGCCGGTGACGGACTATTAGGCTACACCTTC,CSAGDGLLGYTF
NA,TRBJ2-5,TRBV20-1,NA,TGCAGTGCTAAGACCCCGGGGGAGACCCAGTACTTC,CSAKTPGETQYF